The present entry profiles one TCR beta chain with its context. This entry comes from a study of blood T cell repertoires in COVID-19. Profiled with immunoSEQ multiplex PCR; TCRdb holds only in-frame clones, not every one. The sample gives 200,000 or so clones, 81% of which show up once; roughly an eighth is in the top ten. The germline V gene has CDR1 MNHEY and CDR2 SVGEGT. Trimming removed 0 bases from V and 1 base from J, with 22 bases in between. The CDR3 length is 20 residues. The TCR originated in an elderly woman with COVID-19, enrolled during active disease. The chain is built from TRBV6-2 or TRBV6-3 and TRBJ2-1; TRBD2 might be the D (7 bases). The specimen sequenced was peripheral blood. The CDR3 spells CASSYSTGFFLAVSYNEQFF. In DNA, the CDR3 is TGTGCCAGCAGTTACTCCACAGGGTTCTTCCTAGCGGTTTCCTACAATGAGCAGTTCTTC.